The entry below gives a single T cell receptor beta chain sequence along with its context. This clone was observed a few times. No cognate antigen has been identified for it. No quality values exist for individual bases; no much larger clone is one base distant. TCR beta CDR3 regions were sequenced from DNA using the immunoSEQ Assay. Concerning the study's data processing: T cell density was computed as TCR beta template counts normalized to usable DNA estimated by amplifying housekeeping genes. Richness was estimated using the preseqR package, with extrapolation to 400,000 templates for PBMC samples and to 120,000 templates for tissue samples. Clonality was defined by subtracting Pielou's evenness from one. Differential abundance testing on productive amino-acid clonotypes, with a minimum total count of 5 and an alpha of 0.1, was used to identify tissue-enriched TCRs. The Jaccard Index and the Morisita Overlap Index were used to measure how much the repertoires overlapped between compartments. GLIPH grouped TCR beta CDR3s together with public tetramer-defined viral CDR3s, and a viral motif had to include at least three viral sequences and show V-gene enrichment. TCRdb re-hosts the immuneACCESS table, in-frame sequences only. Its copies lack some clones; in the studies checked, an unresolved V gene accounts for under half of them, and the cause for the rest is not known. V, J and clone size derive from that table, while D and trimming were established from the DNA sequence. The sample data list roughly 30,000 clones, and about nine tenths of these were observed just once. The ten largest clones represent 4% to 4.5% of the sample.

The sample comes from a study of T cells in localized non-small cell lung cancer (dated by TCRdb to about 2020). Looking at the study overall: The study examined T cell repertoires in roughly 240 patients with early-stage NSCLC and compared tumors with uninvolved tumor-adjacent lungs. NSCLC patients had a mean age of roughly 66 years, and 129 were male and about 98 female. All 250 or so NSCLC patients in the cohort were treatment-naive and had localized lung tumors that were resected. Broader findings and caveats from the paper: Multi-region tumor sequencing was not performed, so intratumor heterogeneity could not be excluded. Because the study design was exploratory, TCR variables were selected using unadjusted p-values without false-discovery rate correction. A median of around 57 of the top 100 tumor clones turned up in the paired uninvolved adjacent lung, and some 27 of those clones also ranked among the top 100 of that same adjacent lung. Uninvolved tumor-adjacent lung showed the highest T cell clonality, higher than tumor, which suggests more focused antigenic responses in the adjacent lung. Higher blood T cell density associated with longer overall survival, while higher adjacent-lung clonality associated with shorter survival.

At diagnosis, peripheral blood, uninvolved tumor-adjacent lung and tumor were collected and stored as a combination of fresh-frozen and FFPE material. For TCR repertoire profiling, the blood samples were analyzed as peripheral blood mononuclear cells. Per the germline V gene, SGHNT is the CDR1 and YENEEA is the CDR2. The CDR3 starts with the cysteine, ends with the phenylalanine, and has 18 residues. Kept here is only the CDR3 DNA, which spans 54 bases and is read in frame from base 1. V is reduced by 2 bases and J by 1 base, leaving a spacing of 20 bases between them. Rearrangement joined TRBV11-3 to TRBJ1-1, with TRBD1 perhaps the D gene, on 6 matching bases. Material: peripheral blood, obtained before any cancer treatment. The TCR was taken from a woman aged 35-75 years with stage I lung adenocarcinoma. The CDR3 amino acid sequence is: CASSLRPPGQIANTEAFF. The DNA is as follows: TGTGCCAGCAGCTTACGTCCTCCGGGACAAATTGCGAACACTGAAGCTTTCTTT.